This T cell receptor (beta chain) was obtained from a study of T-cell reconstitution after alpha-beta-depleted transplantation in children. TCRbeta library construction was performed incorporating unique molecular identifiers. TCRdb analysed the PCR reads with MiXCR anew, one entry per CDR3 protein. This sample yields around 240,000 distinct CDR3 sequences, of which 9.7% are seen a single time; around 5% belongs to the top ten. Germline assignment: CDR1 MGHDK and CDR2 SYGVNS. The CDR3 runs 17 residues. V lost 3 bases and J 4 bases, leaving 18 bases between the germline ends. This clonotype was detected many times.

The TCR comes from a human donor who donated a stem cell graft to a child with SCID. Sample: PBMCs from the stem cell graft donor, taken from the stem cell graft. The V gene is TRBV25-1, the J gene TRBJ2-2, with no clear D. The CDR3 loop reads CASSDVPGRFRTGELFF. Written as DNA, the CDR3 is TGTGCCAGCAGTGACGTACCCGGACGGTTCCGCACCGGGGAGCTGTTTTTT.